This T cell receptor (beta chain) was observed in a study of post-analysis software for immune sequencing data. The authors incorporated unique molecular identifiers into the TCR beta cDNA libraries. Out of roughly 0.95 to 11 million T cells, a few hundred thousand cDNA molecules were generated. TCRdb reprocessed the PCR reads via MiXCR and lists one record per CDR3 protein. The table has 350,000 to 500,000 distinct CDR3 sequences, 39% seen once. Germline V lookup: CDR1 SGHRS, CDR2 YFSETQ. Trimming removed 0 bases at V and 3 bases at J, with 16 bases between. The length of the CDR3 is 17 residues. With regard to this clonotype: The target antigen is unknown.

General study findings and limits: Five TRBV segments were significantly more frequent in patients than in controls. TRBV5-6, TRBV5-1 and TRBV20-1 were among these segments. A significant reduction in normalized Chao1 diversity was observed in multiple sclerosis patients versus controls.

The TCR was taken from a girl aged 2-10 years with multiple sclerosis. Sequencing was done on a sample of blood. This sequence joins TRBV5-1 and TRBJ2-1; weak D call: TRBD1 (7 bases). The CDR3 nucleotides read TGCGCCAGCAGCTTGGATCCAACAGGGGAGGTCTACAATGAGCAGTTCTTC. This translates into CASSLDPTGEVYNEQFF.